The clone carrying this TCR beta chain was detected only a few times. Its matching antigen is unknown. The sample holds other DNA sequences that translate to the same CDR3. This sample is drawn from a study of shared clonotypes between healthy human individuals. Study-wide background: CD4 naive cells filled three plates per donor, CD4 memory three, CD8 naive two and CD8 memory one.

Points from the study as a whole: Sequencing depth was expected to affect clonotype sharing among donors.

The data were produced by immunoSEQ multiplex PCR, yet TCRdb's version contains in-frame clones alone and is incomplete. Of around 700,000 clones listed, 90% to 95% were seen once; the top ten hold more than 20%. As defined, naive CD8 cells were CD45RO-negative and positively selected for CCR7, with terminally differentiated effector memory CD45RA+ cells excluded. This CDR3 comprises 15 residues. Germline V gene data show CDR1 as MGHRA and CDR2 as YSYEKL. V lost 0 bases, J lost 0 bases, and 6 bases lay in between. The chain combines TRBV4-1 with TRBJ2-1; D possibly corresponds to TRBD2 (5 bases). Input material: naive CD8+ T cells sorted from blood. The sequence was collected from a man under 40 in good health. The CDR3 is CASSQDGSSYNEQFF. CDR3 sequence (DNA): TGCGCCAGCAGCCAAGATGGGAGCTCCTACAATGAGCAGTTCTTC.